These 10 T cell receptor beta chains were all obtained from the same sample, sequenced in a study of molecular identifiers for immune sequencing clone quantification. TCRdb independently ran MiXCR on the PCR reads; one entry per CDR3 protein. The repertoire holds over 85,000 distinct CDR3 sequences, with around a fifth as singletons. Sequenced input: naive CD8+ T cells from blood, with Jurkat cell RNA spiked in. Subset denoted: FACS-sorted CD8+CD4-CCR7+CD45RA+ naive T cells. These receptors were taken from a human donor in good health. Some libraries in this study had Jurkat cell RNA spiked in.

In its sample, this clonotype was seen a few times. The V gene is TRBV12-3 or TRBV12-4, the J gene TRBJ2-1, with 7 bases identical to TRBD2. There are 15 residues in the CDR3. V lost 5 bases to trimming and J lost 2 bases; unmatched junction nucleotides: 6. In DNA form, the CDR3 reads TGTGCCAGCAGTCCGTCTAGCGGAACCTACAATGAGCAGTTCTTC. It encodes CASSPSSGTYNEQFF.

This clonotype showed up many times. The chain uses TRBV4-1 and TRBJ2-1, with TRBD1 as a possible D gene (5 bases). The CDR3 consists of 16 residues. Germline values: CDR1 MGHRA, CDR2 YSYEKL. The V gene lost 4 bases and the J gene lost 7 bases, with 20 bases spanning the gap. CDR3 in amino acids: CASSLSSRQGLNEQFF. The CDR3 DNA reads as TGCGCCAGCAGCCTAAGTAGCCGCCAGGGCCTTAATGAGCAGTTCTTC.

The table lists this clonotype with a few counts. Possible read error: a much larger clone is one base away. The V gene is TRBV29-1, the J gene TRBJ2-7, with D possibly matching TRBD2 (6 bases). The germline V gene encodes CDR1 SQVTM and CDR2 ANQGSEA. The CDR3 contains 12 residues. The DNA for the CDR3 is TGCGGCGTTGTTCGGGGAGGCTACGAGCAGTACTTC. This gives the protein CGVVRGGYEQYF.

This clonotype showed up many times. This chain joins TRBV5-4 and TRBJ2-5; D might be TRBD2 (6 bases). CDR3 length: 14 amino acids. In germline, CDR1 is SGHNT, CDR2 YYREEE (reference sequence). V was clipped by 6 bases and J by 3 bases, with 15 bases between them. CDR3 region: CASIEWGVEETQYF. The DNA of the CDR3 is TGTGCCAGCATTGAATGGGGGGTAGAAGAGACCCAGTACTTC. Together with reference TRBV5-4 and TRBJ2-5, the CDR3 gives the full variable domain: ETGVTQSPTHLIKTRGQQVTLRCSSQSGHNTVSWYQQALGQGPQFIFQYYREEENGRGNFPPRFSGLQFPNYSSELNVNALELDDSALYLCASIEWGVEETQYFGPGTRLLVL.

There are many counts of this clonotype. The rearrangement uses TRBV7-9 and TRBJ2-1; 8 bases line up with TRBD2. V was pared by 9 bases and J by 7 bases, with 14 bases of the junction left unmatched. CDR3 length: 15 residues. CDR1 is SEHNR and CDR2 is FQNEAQ in the germline V gene (reference sequence). Here the CDR3 DNA reads TGTGCCAGTTATCCTCTAGCGGGCCCGGGTAATGAGCAGTTCTTC. Residues: CASYPLAGPGNEQFF.

A word on this clonotype: A much bigger clone sits one base away, suggesting this may be a read error. The rearrangement joins TRBV6-2 or TRBV6-3 to TRBJ1-1; weak D call: TRBD1 (5 bases). CDR3 length: 16 residues. Germline values: CDR1 MNHEY, CDR2 SVGEGT. Trimming removed 4 bases from V and 0 bases from J, with 15 bases in between. The CDR3 nucleotides read TGTGCCAGCAGTTGCGACAGTAGAAAAATGAACACTGAAGCTTTCTTT. Residues: CASSCDSRKMNTEAFF.

Many counts were recorded for this clonotype. The V call is TRBV20-1, the J call TRBJ1-1, with unresolved D. Trimming pared 3 bases from V and 1 base from J, leaving 15 bases between. Germline CDR1 and CDR2: DFQATT and SNEGSKA (reference sequence). The CDR3 length is 15 residues. The CDR3 reads CSARDFRGRNTEAFF. As DNA, the CDR3 is TGCAGTGCTAGGGACTTCCGAGGGAGGAACACTGAAGCTTTCTTT.

CDR3 in amino acids: CSAVGMRTEQFF. In DNA, the CDR3 is TGCAGTGCTGTAGGGATGCGTACTGAGCAGTTCTTC. The V gene is TRBV20-1, the J gene TRBJ2-1; D is undetermined. Germline V gene lookup returns CDR1 DFQATT and CDR2 SNEGSKA (reference sequence). The germline V and J ends were trimmed by 5 bases and 9 bases, with 14 bases remaining between them. There are 12 residues in the CDR3.

This clonotype was recorded many times. Here the CDR3 reads CASSLVYRTTDTQYF. The DNA of the CDR3 is TGTGCCAGCAGCTTAGTCTACAGGACCACAGATACGCAGTATTTT. The genes are TRBV11-2 and TRBJ2-3; D is perhaps TRBD1 (5 bases). The V and J ends lost 1 base and 2 bases respectively, with 10 bases between them. The CDR3 has 15 residues. Germline CDR1 and CDR2: SGHAT and FQNNGV.

Comments on this clonotype: This clone may be a read error of a much larger clone one base away. This sequence joins TRBV9 and TRBJ2-3, with a weak D call TRBD1 (5 bases). Germline CDR1 SGDLS, CDR2 YYNGEE. The CDR3 spans 12 residues. The germline V and J ends were trimmed by 5 bases and 8 bases, with 12 bases remaining between them. The CDR3 spells CASRGREGTQYF. DNA of the CDR3: TGTGCCAGCAGAGGCAGGGAAGGTACGCAGTATTTT.